This TCR beta chain appears in the sequencing data of a study of cytomegalovirus exposure and HLA in healthy donors. Sequencing used immunoSEQ multiplex PCR; TCRdb keeps in-frame clones, though not all of them. The table has around 300,000 clones, roughly 87% seen once. The CDR3 totals 15 residues. J was trimmed by 0 bases and V by 3 bases; bases with no gene match: 3. Per the germline V gene, CDR1 is MDHEN and CDR2 is SYDVKM. Overall study findings and caveats: In the 130 or so validation repertoires, 94% of cluster scores exceeded 0, per a later analysis. The authors enumerated under 200 TCR beta chains as linked to cytomegalovirus.

With regard to this clone: Its target is unknown.

The validation cohort, a group of over a hundred subjects, included the donors and was separate from the roughly 670-subject first cohort. Sequences were obtained from PBMCs. This clonotype was obtained from a woman under 40 in good health and CMV-seropositive. The chain uses TRBV28 and TRBJ1-2; TRBD1 matches 8 bases. The CDR3 DNA reads TGTGCCAGCAGTTTCAGGGGGCCGGCTAACTATGGCTACACCTTC. This translates into CASSFRGPANYGYTF.